The entry below gives a single T cell receptor beta chain sequence along with its context. What it binds is unknown. The CDR3 is made up of 16 amino acids. Germline CDR1 is MGHDK and CDR2 is SYGVNS. V dropped 3 bases and J dropped 3; count of bases not matched to a gene: 7. Using its own MiXCR run on the reads, TCRdb lists one record per CDR3 protein. The repertoire holds roughly 760,000 distinct CDR3 sequences, less than 40% seen once, with 2.5% to 3.5% in the top ten. This specimen comes from a study of T cell repertoires in cytomegalovirus infection. The wider study: Based on public TCR beta signatures, there were indications of CMV infection and of a matching HLA type. Findings and limits, study-wide: The ex vivo response was dominated by HLA-C-restricted CMV-specific TCR beta clonotypes.

Material: PBMCs. This TCR came from a human donor in good health (CMV status not recorded). Some clones in this sample may be carry-over from other donors' samples. This chain connects TRBV25-1 to TRBJ2-4; 8 nucleotides match TRBD2. CDR3 DNA sequence: TGTGCCAGCAGTGACCGCCCGGGAGGGCGCAAAAACATTCAGTACTTC. Translating it yields CASSDRPGGRKNIQYF.